Included here is one TCR beta chain sequence, with context. Antigen specificity is unknown. As for treatment: approximately nine-day PBMC culture with coronavirus spike peptide pools or control peptides (ViraFEST assay). This record belongs to a study of vaccination and CD4 T cells after COVID-19. In the study overall: At a median 72 days (range 14 to 241) after dose two, post-vaccine samples were obtained.

The CDR3 is made up of 15 amino acids. Study-level points and caveats: The authors identified 304 of 307 vaccine-specific clones in convalescent patients as spike mono-reactive.

Cultured CD4+ T cell DNA was sequenced using the Oncomine TCR Beta short-read assay. Investigators obtained genomic DNA by extraction from cultured CD4+ T cells. TCRdb re-called the PCR reads with MiXCR, one entry per CDR3 protein. In the table there are 13,000 or so distinct CDR3 sequences, around 67% of which are singletons. The specimen was CD4+ T cells from blood, cultured in vitro. The chain couples TRBV12-2 to TRBJ2-2; no DNA check was done on the table's D call, TRBD1. TRBV12-2 is tagged as a pseudogene. The TCR sequence derives from a human donor who had recovered from COVID-19. The CDR3 is CASRSRDRVTGELFF. The CDR3 nucleotides are TGTGCAAGTCGCTCCCGGGACAGGGTCACCGGGGAGCTGTTTTTT.